This entry lists 25 T cell receptor beta chains sequenced from one sample in a study of cytomegalovirus exposure and HLA in healthy donors. Primers included in the PCR were 60 Vbeta and 13 Jbeta primers. The repertoire was sequenced with immunoSEQ multiplex PCR; TCRdb's copy has only in-frame clones and lacks some. Found here are roughly 190,000 clones, more than 9.5% of them singletons; the top ten hold 7.8%. The material sequenced was PBMCs. The receptors derive from a man aged 45-60 years in good health and CMV-seropositive.

This clone was observed a handful of times. The chain joins TRBV7-6 to TRBJ2-7, with D possibly matching TRBD1 (5 bases). Trimming left V 0 bases short and J 4 bases short, with 10 bases between. Germline CDR1 is SGHVS and CDR2 is FNYEAQ. This CDR3 has 14 residues. The CDR3 DNA reads TGTGCCAGCAGCTTAGCAGGGGCGGAGTACGAGCAGTACTTC. This gives the protein CASSLAGAEYEQYF.

The rearrangement links TRBV25-1 to TRBJ2-4; the D gene is possibly TRBD2 (6 bases). CDR1 is MGHDK, CDR2 SYGVNS, per germline. Trimming took off 8 bases at V and 3 bases at J, with 20 bases between the two ends. The CDR3 covers 16 residues. The CDR3 bases are TGTGCCAGCTCCTCCCGGGGGAGAGGTAGCAAAAACATTCAGTACTTC. This gives the protein CASSSRGRGSKNIQYF.

This clone was found many times. The rearrangement links TRBV5-1 to TRBJ1-3; D gene unclear. The CDR3 is 15 residues long. V was clipped by 4 bases and J by 0 bases, with 11 bases between them. Germline CDR1 and CDR2: SGHRS and YFSETQ. CDR3 protein: CASSVGASSGNTIYF. The CDR3 nucleotides read TGCGCCAGCAGCGTGGGTGCGAGCTCTGGAAACACCATATATTTT.

The V and J genes are TRBV19 and TRBJ1-2, with TRBD1 as a possible D gene (5 bases). V lost 5 bases and J lost 3, with 13 bases in between. The CDR3 length is 14 residues. CDR1 is LNHDA and CDR2 is SQIVND in the germline V gene (reference sequence). The CDR3 coding sequence is TGTGCCAGTAGTTGGGGGGGTATGGACTATGGCTACACCTTC. It encodes CASSWGGMDYGYTF.

This clone has more than one count but fewer than ten. The J gene is TRBJ2-6, the V gene TRBV5-1; 9 nucleotides agree with TRBD1. The V and J ends lost 3 bases and 15 bases, in that order; junction bases with no gene match: 16. The CDR3 runs to 16 residues. Germline assignment: CDR1 SGHRS and CDR2 YFSETQ. The CDR3 protein is CASSSNRDRALHDLTF. In DNA form, the CDR3 reads TGCGCCAGCAGCTCCAACCGGGACAGGGCACTCCACGACCTGACTTTC.

This clone was observed a few times. The gene calls are TRBV11-3 and TRBJ2-7, with 9 nucleotides matching TRBD1. Trimming cost V 5 bases and J 6 bases; bases outside gene matches: 8. Germline CDR1 is SGHNT and CDR2 is YENEEA. The CDR3 runs to 14 residues. The CDR3, as DNA: TGTGCCAGCAGCATTCTCGGACAGGGGTCCGAGCAGTACGTC. Translation gives CASSILGQGSEQYV.

This clone was seen more than once but under ten times. At one of its ends the junction is not consistent with the germline gene, which may arise from a read error. Additional DNA sequences in this sample encode the identical CDR3. The V gene is TRBV5-6, the J gene TRBJ2-3; 10 bases align to TRBD2. The germline V gene encodes CDR1 SGHDT and CDR2 YYEEEE. The CDR3 loop spans 16 amino acids. The CDR3 DNA is TGCGCCAGCAGCTTGCTAGCGGGGGCCCTCACAGATACGCAGTATTTT. Protein product: CASSLLAGALTDTQYF.

On this clone: Other DNA variants within this sample encode the same CDR3. The rearrangement uses TRBV5-1 and TRBJ1-1; D gene unclear. V was pared by 0 bases and J by 2 bases, with 8 bases between. CDR1 is SGHRS and CDR2 is YFSETQ in the germline V gene. This CDR3 is 14 amino acids long. The CDR3 nucleotides read TGCGCCAGCAGCTTGGATAGCCTTAACACTGAAGCTTTCTTT. Residues: CASSLDSLNTEAFF. Full variable domain (rest looked up from reference TRBV5-1 and TRBJ1-1): KAGVTQTPRYLIKTRGQQVTLSCSPISGHRSVSWYQQTPGQGLQFLFEYFSETQRNKGNFPGRFSGRQFSNSRSEMNVSTLELGDSALYLCASSLDSLNTEAFFGQGTRLTVV.

Regarding this clone: Other DNA sequences within the sample encode an identical CDR3. This chain connects TRBV25-1 to TRBJ2-2, with 9 positions matching TRBD2. The germline V gene encodes CDR1 MGHDK and CDR2 SYGVNS. V was pared by 3 bases and J by 7 bases, with 9 bases of the junction left unmatched. This CDR3 contains 16 residues. CDR3 bases: TGTGCCAGCAGTGATGGACTGGCGGGGGGGCACGGGGAGCTGTTTTTT. Protein sequence: CASSDGLAGGHGELFF.

V is TRBV7-9 and J is TRBJ2-3, with D perhaps matching TRBD1 (7 bases). The germline V gene encodes CDR1 SEHNR and CDR2 FQNEAQ (reference sequence). The CDR3 sequence is 15 residues long. Trimming stripped 3 bases from V and 4 bases from J, with 14 bases between. CDR3 residues: CASSLEGAGADTQYF. CDR3 nucleotide sequence: TGTGCCAGCAGCTTGGAGGGGGCTGGCGCAGATACGCAGTATTTT.

This sequence joins TRBV6-5 and TRBJ2-4; D remains ambiguous. The CDR3 extends over 14 amino acids. Between the trimmed V and J ends, which lost 4 bases and 6 bases, there was a span of 13 bases. Looked up from germline, CDR1 is MNHEY and CDR2 is SVGAGI. The CDR3 region has the DNA TGTGCCAGCAGTTCCCTTAGCAAGTCAAACATTCAGTACTTC. It is translated as CASSSLSKSNIQYF.

The chain has TRBV5-6 and TRBJ2-7, with TRBD2 identical over 10 bases. Germline V gene sequence: CDR1 SGHDT, CDR2 YYEEEE. CDR3 length: 14 residues. V lost 1 base to trimming and J lost 13 bases; unmatched junction nucleotides: 11. The CDR3 sequence: CASSLLAGGLVEYF. The CDR3 bases are TGTGCCAGCAGCTTGTTAGCGGGGGGCCTGGTGGAATACTTC.

The rearrangement uses TRBV18 and TRBJ1-2; the D gene is possibly TRBD1 (6 bases). Germline V CDR1 and CDR2: KGHSH, LQKENI. The CDR3 runs 15 residues. Trimming took 4 bases from V and 2 from J, leaving 14 bases between them. The CDR3 sequence is CASSLRGGDNYGYTF. CDR3 sequence (DNA): TGTGCCAGCTCACTCAGAGGGGGGGACAACTATGGCTACACCTTC.

V usage is TRBV5-4 and J usage is TRBJ2-7; D possibly corresponds to TRBD2 (6 bases). V was shortened by 4 bases and J by 3 bases, with 11 bases between the two germline ends. There are 13 residues in the CDR3. CDR1 is SGHNT and CDR2 is YYREEE in the germline V gene (reference sequence). The CDR3 bases are TGTGCCAGCAGCCCGATGACTAGCTACGAGCAGTACTTC. Amino acid sequence: CASSPMTSYEQYF.

The chain is built from TRBV7-2 and TRBJ1-3; possibly TRBD1 for D (6 bases). This CDR3 has 15 residues. Looked up from germline, CDR1 is SGHTA and CDR2 is FQGNSA. The V gene lost 5 bases and the J gene lost 4 bases, with 15 bases spanning the gap. As DNA, the CDR3 is TGTGCCAGCAGCCGACAGGCAAATGGGGGAAACACCATATATTTT. Its protein is CASSRQANGGNTIYF.

This clone was counted only a few times. The rearrangement uses TRBV30 and TRBJ1-2; D perhaps matches TRBD1 (6 bases). Trimming took off 5 bases at V and 6 bases at J, with 19 bases between the two ends. Germline V CDR1 and CDR2: GTSNPN, SVGIG (reference sequence). This CDR3 has 14 amino acids. The CDR3 coding sequence is TGTGCCTGGCAACTCCCAGGGGCCGAAAATGGCTACACCTTC. This encodes CAWQLPGAENGYTF.

This CDR3 is CASSLESPSWSEKLFF. The CDR3 region has the DNA TGTGCCAGCAGCTTAGAGTCACCGTCCTGGAGCGAAAAACTGTTTTTT. The chain links TRBV11-2 to TRBJ1-4, with no clear D. Per germline, CDR1 SGHAT and CDR2 FQNNGV. The CDR3 covers 16 residues. Trimming removed 0 bases at V and 8 bases at J, with 16 bases between.

The rearrangement links TRBV19 to TRBJ2-7; D might be TRBD1 (6 bases). CDR3 size: 13 residues. Germline V gene sequence: CDR1 LNHDA, CDR2 SQIVND (reference sequence). V lost 4 bases and J lost 4, with 11 bases in between. DNA for the CDR3: TGTGCCAGTAGTACCGGACAGAAATACGAGCAGTACTTC. Translation: CASSTGQKYEQYF.

V usage is TRBV7-8 and J usage is TRBJ1-5; D gene ambiguous. Trimming stripped 0 bases from V and 7 bases from J, with 13 bases between. Germline V gene sequence: CDR1 SGHVS, CDR2 FQNEAQ. The CDR3 has 15 amino acids. CDR3 DNA: TGTGCCAGCAGCTTAGCTAGTGGGGAGAGGCAGCCCCAGCATTTT. As protein: CASSLASGERQPQHF.

The J gene is TRBJ1-3, the V gene TRBV6-4; no firm D call. Germline V lookup: CDR1 MRHNA, CDR2 SNTAGT. The CDR3 consists of 15 residues. With 5 bases removed from V and 0 bases from J, the gap between germline ends came to 11 bases. The CDR3: CASSPRLSSGNTIYF. As DNA, the CDR3 is TGTGCCAGCAGTCCTCGACTAAGCTCTGGAAACACCATATATTTT.

Only a few counts were recorded for this clone. Since no conserved phenylalanine or tryptophan closes the CDR3, a read error is the likely cause. It is unclear where the CDR3 begins or ends on the DNA, so no DNA is shown, and the CDR3 is as TCRdb lists it. The genes are TRBV6-5 and TRBJ1-5; the D call of TRBD1 is as the table states it, not checked on the DNA. CDR1 is MNHEY, CDR2 SVGAGI, per germline. From its first to its last residue, the CDR3 has 15 amino acids. CDR3: CASSSLDRGPQPKHL.

V and J are TRBV7-2 and TRBJ1-1; D gene uncertain. CDR1 and CDR2 (germline): SGHTA, FQGNSA. Trimming pared 2 bases from V and 6 bases from J, leaving 7 bases between. The CDR3 has 12 residues. The CDR3 region has the DNA TGTGCCAGCAGCTTAACATTCCCTGAAGCTTTCTTT. This encodes CASSLTFPEAFF.

V usage is TRBV4-1 and J usage is TRBJ2-1; a possible D gene is TRBD1 (5 bases). CDR3 length: 15 amino acids. Trimming shortened V by 0 bases and J by 5 bases, and 11 bases separated the two germline ends. CDR1 is MGHRA, CDR2 YSYEKL, per germline. In DNA form, the CDR3 reads TGCGCCAGCAGCCAAGAAGGTCAGGGTCACAATGAGCAGTTCTTC. Its protein product is CASSQEGQGHNEQFF.

The chain joins TRBV18 to TRBJ1-1; 7 nucleotides align to TRBD1. In germline, CDR1 is KGHSH, CDR2 LQKENI. Trimming removed 3 bases from V and 4 bases from J; junction bases left unmatched: 2. The CDR3 runs 13 residues. Here the CDR3 reads CASSPRDSTEAFF. Here the CDR3 DNA reads TGTGCCAGCTCACCCAGGGACAGCACTGAAGCTTTCTTT.

The J gene is TRBJ2-3, the V gene TRBV28; 8 bases align to TRBD1. Trimming cost V 5 bases and J 3 bases; bases outside gene matches: 7. Germline V lookup: CDR1 MDHEN, CDR2 SYDVKM. CDR3 size: 15 residues. CDR3 sequence (DNA): TGTGCCAGCAGTGCCCCCCGGACAGGGACAGATACGCAGTATTTT. Amino acid sequence: CASSAPRTGTDTQYF.